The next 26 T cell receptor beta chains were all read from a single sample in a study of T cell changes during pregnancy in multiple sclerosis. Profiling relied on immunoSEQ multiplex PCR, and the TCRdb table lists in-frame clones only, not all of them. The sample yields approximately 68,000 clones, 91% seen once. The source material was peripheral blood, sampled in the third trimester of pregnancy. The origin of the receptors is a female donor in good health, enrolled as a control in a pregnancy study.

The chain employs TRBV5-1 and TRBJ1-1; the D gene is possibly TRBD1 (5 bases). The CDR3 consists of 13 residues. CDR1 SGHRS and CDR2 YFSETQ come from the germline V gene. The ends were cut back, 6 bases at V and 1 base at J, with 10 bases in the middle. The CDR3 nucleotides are TGCGCCAGCAAGATCCAGGGGAACACTGAAGCTTTCTTT. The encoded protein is CASKIQGNTEAFF.

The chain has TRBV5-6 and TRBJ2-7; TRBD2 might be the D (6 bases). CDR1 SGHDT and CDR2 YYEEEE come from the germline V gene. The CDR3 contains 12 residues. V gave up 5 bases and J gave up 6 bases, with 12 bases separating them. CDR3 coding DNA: TGTGCCAGCAGTTGGGGACTCTCCGAGCAGTACTTC. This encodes CASSWGLSEQYF.

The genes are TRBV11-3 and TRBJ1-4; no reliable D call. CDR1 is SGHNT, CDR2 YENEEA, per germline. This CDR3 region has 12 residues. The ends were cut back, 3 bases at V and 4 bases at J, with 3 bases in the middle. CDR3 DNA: TGTGCCAGCAGCTTGTATAATGAAAAACTGTTTTTT. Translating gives CASSLYNEKLFF.

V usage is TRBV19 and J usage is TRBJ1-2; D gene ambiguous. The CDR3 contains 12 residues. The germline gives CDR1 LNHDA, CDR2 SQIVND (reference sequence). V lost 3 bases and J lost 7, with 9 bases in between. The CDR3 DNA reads TGTGCCAGTAGTATTACACAAACTGGCTACACCTTC. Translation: CASSITQTGYTF. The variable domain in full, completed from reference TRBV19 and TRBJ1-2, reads DGGITQSPKYLFRKEGQNVTLSCEQNLNHDAMYWYRQDPGQGLRLIYYSQIVNDFQKGDIAEGYSVSREKKESFPLTVTSAQKNPTAFYLCASSITQTGYTFGSGTRLTVV.

The CDR3 DNA sequence: TGTGCCAGCAGCTTAACGGGGAAGCAGTTCTTC. Its translation: CASSLTGKQFF. The chain is built from TRBV7-2 and TRBJ2-1, with TRBD2 as a possible D gene (5 bases). The CDR3 has 11 residues. With 2 bases removed from V and 11 bases from J, the gap between germline ends came to 7 bases. Germline-derived CDR1 and CDR2 are SGHTA and FQGNSA.

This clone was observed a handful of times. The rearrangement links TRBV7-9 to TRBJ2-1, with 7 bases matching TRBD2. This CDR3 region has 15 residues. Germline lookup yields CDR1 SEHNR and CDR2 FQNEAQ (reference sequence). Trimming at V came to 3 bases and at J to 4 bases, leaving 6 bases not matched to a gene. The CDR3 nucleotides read TGTGCCAGCAGCTTCGACTTGGGAGGGTACAATGAGCAGTTCTTC. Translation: CASSFDLGGYNEQFF.

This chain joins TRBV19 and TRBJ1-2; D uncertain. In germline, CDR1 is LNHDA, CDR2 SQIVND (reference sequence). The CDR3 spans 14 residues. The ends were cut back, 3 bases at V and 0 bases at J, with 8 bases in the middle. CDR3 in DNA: TGTGCCAGTAGTATGAGCCAAACTAACTATGGCTACACCTTC. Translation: CASSMSQTNYGYTF.

CDR3: CASSALPDNSYEQYF. Written as DNA, the CDR3 is TGTGCCAGCAGCGCCCTCCCGGACAACTCCTACGAGCAGTACTTC. J is TRBJ2-7 and V is TRBV5-8; perhaps TRBD1 as D (5 bases). The CDR3 runs to 15 residues. Trimming shortened V by 4 bases and J by 0 bases, and 14 bases separated the two germline ends. Germline CDR1 and CDR2: SGHTS and YDEGEE.

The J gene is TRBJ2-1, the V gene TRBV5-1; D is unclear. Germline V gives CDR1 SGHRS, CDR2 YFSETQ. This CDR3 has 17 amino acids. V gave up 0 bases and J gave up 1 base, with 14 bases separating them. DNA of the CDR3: TGCGCCAGCAGCTTGGACGAGGTAGGTCGGTCCTACAATGAGCAGTTCTTC. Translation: CASSLDEVGRSYNEQFF.

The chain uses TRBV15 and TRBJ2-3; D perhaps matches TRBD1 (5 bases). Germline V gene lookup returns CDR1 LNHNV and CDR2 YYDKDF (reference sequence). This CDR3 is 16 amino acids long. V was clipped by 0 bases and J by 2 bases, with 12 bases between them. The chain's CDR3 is CATSRDPDTNTDTQYF. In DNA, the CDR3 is TGTGCCACCAGCAGAGACCCGGACACTAACACAGATACGCAGTATTTT.

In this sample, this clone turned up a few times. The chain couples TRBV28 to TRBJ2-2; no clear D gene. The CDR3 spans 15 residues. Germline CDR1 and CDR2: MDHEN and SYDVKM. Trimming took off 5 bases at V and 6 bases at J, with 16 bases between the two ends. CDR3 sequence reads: CASSLGVSGSGELFF. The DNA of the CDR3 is TGTGCCAGCAGTCTTGGTGTCTCAGGCTCCGGGGAGCTGTTTTTT.

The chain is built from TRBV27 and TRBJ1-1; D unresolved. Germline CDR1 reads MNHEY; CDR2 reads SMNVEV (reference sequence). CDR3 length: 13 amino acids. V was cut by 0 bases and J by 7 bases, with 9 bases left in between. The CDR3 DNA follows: TGTGCCAGCAGTTTATCTTCCGAGAATGAAGCTTTCTTT. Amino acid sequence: CASSLSSENEAFF.

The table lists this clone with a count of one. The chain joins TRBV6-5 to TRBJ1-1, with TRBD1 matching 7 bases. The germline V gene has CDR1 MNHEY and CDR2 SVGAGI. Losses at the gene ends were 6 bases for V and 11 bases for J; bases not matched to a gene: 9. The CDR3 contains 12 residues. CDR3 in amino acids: CASSPDRVQAFF. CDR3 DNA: TGTGCCAGCAGCCCTGACAGGGTGCAGGCTTTCTTT.

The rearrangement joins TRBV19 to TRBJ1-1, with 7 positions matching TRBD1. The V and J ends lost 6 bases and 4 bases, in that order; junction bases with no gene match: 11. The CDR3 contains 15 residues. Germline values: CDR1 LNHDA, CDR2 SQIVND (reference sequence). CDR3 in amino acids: CASRADRDGVTEAFF. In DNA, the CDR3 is TGTGCCAGTAGGGCCGACAGGGACGGCGTCACTGAAGCTTTCTTT.

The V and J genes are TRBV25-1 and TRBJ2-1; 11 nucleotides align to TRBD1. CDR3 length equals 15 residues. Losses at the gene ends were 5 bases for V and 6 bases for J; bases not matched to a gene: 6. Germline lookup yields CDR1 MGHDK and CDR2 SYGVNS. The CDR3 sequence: CASSSAGTGGNEQFF. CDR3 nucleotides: TGTGCCAGCAGTTCCGCCGGGACAGGGGGCAATGAGCAGTTCTTC.

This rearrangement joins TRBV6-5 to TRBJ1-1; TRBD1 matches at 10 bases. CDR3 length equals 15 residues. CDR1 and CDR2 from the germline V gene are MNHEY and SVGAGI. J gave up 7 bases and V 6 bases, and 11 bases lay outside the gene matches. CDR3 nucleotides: TGTGCCAGCAGCGCGCCGGGACAGGGGACGGGTGAAGCTTTCTTT. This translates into CASSAPGQGTGEAFF.

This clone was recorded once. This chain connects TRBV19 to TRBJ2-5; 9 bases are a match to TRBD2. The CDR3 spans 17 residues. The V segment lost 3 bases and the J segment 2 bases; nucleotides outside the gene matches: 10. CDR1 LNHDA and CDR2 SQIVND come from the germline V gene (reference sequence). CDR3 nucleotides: TGTGCCAGTAGTATGCGGGAGGGCCATGTGGTACAAGAGACCCAGTACTTC. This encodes CASSMREGHVVQETQYF.

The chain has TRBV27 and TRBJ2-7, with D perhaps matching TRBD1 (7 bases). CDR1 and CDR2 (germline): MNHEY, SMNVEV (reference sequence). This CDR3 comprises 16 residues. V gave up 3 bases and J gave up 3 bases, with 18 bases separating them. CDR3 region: CASSLGGQPRLYEQYF. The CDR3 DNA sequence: TGTGCCAGCAGTTTGGGGGGACAGCCGAGACTCTACGAGCAGTACTTC.

The CDR3 protein is CASSPPGSGANVLTF. DNA for the CDR3: TGTGCCAGCAGCCCCCCGGGCTCTGGGGCCAACGTCCTGACTTTC. The J gene is TRBJ2-6, the V gene TRBV7-2; D call uncertain. The CDR3 contains 15 residues. Germline CDR1 reads SGHTA; CDR2 reads FQGNSA. Trimming took off 5 bases at V and 0 bases at J, with 8 bases between the two ends.

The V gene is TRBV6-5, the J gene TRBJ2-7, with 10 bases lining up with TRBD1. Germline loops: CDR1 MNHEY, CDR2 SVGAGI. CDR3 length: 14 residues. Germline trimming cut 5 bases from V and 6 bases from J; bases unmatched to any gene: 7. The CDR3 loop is CASSPTGGRGEQYF. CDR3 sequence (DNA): TGTGCCAGCAGTCCGACAGGGGGCCGGGGCGAGCAGTACTTC.

CDR3 in amino acids: CASSVASSGGTDTQYF. CDR3 nucleotides: TGTGCCAGCAGCGTAGCTTCGAGCGGGGGCACAGATACGCAGTATTTT. This rearrangement joins TRBV9 to TRBJ2-3; 7 bases fit TRBD2. V gave up 0 bases and J gave up 1 base; unmatched junction bases: 5. The CDR3 runs 16 residues. From germline, CDR1 is SGDLS and CDR2 YYNGEE.

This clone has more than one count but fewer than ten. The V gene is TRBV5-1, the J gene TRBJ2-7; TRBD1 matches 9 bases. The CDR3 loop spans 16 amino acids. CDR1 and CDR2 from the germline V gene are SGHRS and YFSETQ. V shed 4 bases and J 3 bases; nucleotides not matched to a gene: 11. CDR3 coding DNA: TGCGCCAGCAGCGGAGCTACAGGGGGCGCGGGCTACGAGCAGTACTTC. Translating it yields CASSGATGGAGYEQYF.

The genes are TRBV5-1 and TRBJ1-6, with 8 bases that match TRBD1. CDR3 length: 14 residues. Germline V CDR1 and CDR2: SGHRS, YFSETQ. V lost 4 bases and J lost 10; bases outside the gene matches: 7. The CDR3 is CASSQDREGSPLHF. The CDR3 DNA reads TGCGCCAGCAGCCAGGACAGGGAAGGATCACCCCTCCACTTT.

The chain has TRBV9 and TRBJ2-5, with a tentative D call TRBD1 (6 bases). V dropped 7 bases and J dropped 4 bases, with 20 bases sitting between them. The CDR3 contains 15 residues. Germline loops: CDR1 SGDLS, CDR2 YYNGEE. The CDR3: CASAPQPAGAETQYF. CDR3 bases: TGTGCCAGCGCCCCTCAACCCGCAGGGGCAGAGACCCAGTACTTC.

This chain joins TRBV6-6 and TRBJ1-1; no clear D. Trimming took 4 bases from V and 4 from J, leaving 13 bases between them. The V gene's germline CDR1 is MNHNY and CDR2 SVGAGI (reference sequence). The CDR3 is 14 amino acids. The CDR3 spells CASSLGGPGTEAFF. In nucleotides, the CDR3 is TGTGCCAGCAGTTTAGGAGGGCCGGGCACTGAAGCTTTCTTT.

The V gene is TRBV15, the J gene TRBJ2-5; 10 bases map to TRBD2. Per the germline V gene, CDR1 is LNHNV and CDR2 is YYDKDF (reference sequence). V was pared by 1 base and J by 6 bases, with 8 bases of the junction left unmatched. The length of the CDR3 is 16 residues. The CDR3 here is CATSRGASGSGKTQYF. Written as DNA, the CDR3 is TGTGCCACCAGCAGAGGCGCTAGCGGGAGCGGTAAGACCCAGTACTTC.